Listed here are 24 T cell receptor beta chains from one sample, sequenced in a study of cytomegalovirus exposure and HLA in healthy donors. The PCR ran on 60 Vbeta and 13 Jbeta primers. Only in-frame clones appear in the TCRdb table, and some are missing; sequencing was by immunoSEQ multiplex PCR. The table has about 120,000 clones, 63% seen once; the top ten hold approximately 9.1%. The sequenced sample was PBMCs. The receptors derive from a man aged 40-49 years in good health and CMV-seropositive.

The CDR3 is CASSLGRGLLGEKLFF. For the CDR3, the DNA is TGTGCCAGCAGCCTTGGGCGGGGGCTCTTGGGGGAAAAACTGTTTTTT. The chain uses TRBV27 and TRBJ1-4; D possibly corresponds to TRBD1 (6 bases). Per the germline V gene, CDR1 is MNHEY and CDR2 is SMNVEV (reference sequence). The CDR3 is made up of 16 amino acids. V lost 6 bases and J lost 8, with 22 bases in between.

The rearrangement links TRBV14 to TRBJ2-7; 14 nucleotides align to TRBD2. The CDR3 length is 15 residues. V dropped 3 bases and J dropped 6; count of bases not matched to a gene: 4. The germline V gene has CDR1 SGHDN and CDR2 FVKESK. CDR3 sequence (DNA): TGTGCCAGCAGCCAGGGGACTAGCGGGAGTCGCGAGCAGTACTTC. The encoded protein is CASSQGTSGSREQYF.

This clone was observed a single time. In nucleotides, the CDR3 is TGCGCCAGCAGAAAACCAGGGGGCGACTATGGCTACACCTTC. Amino acids: CASRKPGGDYGYTF. The chain employs TRBV5-1 and TRBJ1-2, with TRBD1 identical over 8 bases. The germline CDR1 and CDR2 sequences are SGHRS and YFSETQ. The CDR3 consists of 14 residues. V was clipped by 5 bases and J by 3 bases; unmatched bases: 6. Together with reference TRBV5-1 and TRBJ1-2, the CDR3 gives the full variable domain: KAGVTQTPRYLIKTRGQQVTLSCSPISGHRSVSWYQQTPGQGLQFLFEYFSETQRNKGNFPGRFSGRQFSNSRSEMNVSTLELGDSALYLCASRKPGGDYGYTFGSGTRLTVV.

The DNA of the CDR3 is TGTGCCAGCAAAGGACAGGGGGGTGAAAAACTGTTTTTT. Translated: CASKGQGGEKLFF. The V and J genes are TRBV11-3 and TRBJ1-4; 10 bases are a match to TRBD1. This CDR3 spans 13 amino acids. Germline CDR1 and CDR2: SGHNT and YENEEA. After removal of 7 bases from V and 7 bases from J, the junction contained 3 bases not matched to a gene.

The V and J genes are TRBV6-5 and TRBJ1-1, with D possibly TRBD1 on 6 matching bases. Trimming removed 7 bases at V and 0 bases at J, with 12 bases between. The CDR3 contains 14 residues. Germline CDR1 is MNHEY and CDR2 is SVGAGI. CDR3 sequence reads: CASNVQGLNTEAFF. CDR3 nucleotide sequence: TGTGCCAGCAACGTACAGGGCCTGAACACTGAAGCTTTCTTT.

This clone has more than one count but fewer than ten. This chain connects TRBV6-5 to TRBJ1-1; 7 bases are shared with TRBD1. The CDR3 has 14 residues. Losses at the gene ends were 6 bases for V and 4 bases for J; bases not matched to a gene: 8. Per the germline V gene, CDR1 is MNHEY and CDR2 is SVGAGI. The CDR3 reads CASRSDRLRTEAFF. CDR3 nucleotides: TGTGCCAGCAGGTCGGACAGGTTGCGCACTGAAGCTTTCTTT.

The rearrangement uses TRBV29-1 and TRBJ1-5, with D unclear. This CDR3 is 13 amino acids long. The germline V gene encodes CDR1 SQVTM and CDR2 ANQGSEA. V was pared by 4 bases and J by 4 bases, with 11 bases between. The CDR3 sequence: CSVVVQVNQPQHF. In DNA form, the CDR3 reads TGCAGCGTTGTAGTCCAGGTTAATCAGCCCCAGCATTTT.

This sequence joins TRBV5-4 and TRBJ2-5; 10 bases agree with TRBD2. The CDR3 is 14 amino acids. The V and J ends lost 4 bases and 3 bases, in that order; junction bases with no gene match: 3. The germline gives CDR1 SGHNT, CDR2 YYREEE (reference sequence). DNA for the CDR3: TGTGCCAGCAGCACCGGGACTAGCGAAGAGACCCAGTACTTC. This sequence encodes CASSTGTSEETQYF.

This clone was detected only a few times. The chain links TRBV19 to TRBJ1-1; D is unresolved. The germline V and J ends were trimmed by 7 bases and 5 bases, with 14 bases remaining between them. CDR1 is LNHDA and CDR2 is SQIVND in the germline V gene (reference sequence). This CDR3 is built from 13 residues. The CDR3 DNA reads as TGTGCCAGTAAATTCAAGGGAGGAACTGAAGCTTTCTTT. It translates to CASKFKGGTEAFF.

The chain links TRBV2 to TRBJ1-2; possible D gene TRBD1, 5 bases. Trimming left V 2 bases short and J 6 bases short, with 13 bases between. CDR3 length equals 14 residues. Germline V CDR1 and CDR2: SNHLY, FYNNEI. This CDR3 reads CASSEYGGADGYTF. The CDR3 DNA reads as TGTGCCAGCAGTGAATATGGAGGGGCTGATGGCTACACCTTC.

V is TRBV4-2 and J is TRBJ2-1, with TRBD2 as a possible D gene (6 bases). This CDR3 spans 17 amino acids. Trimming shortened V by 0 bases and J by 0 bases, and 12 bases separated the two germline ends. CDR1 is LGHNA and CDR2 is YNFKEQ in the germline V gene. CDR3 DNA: TGTGCCAGCAGCCAAGATGGAGTAGCGGTCTCCTACAATGAGCAGTTCTTC. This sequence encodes CASSQDGVAVSYNEQFF.

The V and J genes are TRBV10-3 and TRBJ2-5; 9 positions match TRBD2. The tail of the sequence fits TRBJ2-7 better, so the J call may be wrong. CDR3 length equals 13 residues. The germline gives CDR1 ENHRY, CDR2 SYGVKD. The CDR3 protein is CAISSGGFYEQYF. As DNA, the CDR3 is TGTGCCATCAGTAGCGGGGGGTTCTACGAGCAGTACTTC.

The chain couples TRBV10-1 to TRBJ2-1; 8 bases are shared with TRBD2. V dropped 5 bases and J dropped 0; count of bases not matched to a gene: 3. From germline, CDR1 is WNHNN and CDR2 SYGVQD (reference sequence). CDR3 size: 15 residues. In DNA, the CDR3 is TGCGCCAGCAGTCTGAGCGGGAGCTCCTACAATGAGCAGTTCTTC. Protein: CASSLSGSSYNEQFF.

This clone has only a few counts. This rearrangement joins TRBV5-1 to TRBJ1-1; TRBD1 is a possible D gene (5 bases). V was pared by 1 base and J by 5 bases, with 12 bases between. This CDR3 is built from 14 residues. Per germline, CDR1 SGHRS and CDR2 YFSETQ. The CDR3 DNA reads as TGCGCCAGCAGCTTGACAGGAGATGTAACTGAAGCTTTCTTT. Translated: CASSLTGDVTEAFF.

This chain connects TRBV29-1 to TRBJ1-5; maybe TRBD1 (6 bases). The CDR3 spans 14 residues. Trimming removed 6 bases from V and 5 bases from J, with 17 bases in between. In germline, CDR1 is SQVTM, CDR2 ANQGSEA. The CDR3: CSVASQDSDQPQHF. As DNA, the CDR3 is TGCAGCGTCGCCTCCCAGGACAGCGATCAGCCCCAGCATTTT.

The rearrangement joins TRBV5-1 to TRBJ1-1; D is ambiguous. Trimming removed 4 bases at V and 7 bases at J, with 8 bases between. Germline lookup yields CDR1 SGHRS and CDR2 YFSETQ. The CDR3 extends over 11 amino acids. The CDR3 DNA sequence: TGCGCCAGCAGCATCGGTATTGAAGCTTTCTTT. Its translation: CASSIGIEAFF.

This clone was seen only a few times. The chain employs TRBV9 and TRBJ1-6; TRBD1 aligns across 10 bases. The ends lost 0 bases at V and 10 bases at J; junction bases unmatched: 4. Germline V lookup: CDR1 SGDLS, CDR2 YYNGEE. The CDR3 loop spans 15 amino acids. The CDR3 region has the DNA TGTGCCAGCAGCGTAGGACGGACAGGGGGATCACCCCTCCACTTT. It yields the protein CASSVGRTGGSPLHF.

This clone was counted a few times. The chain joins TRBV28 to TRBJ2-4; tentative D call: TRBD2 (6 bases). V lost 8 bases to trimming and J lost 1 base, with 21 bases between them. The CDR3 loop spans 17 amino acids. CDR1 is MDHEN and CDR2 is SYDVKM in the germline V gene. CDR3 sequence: CASRKPPGRRAKNIQYF. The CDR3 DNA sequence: TGTGCCAGCCGCAAACCCCCAGGGAGGAGGGCCAAAAACATTCAGTACTTC.

The CDR3: CATSRGSGNTIYF. For the CDR3, the DNA is TGTGCCACCTCCAGGGGCTCTGGAAACACCATATATTTT. The chain employs TRBV15 and TRBJ1-3, with D perhaps TRBD1 (6 bases). CDR1 and CDR2 from the germline V gene are LNHNV and YYDKDF (reference sequence). The CDR3 consists of 13 residues. The V and J ends lost 8 bases and 0 bases respectively, with 8 bases between them. Drawing the rest from reference TRBV15 and TRBJ1-3, the complete variable domain is DAMVIQNPRYQVTQFGKPVTLSCSQTLNHNVMYWYQQKSSQAPKLLFHYYDKDFNNEADTPDNFQSRRPNTSFCFLDIRSPGLGDTAMYLCATSRGSGNTIYFGEGSWLTVV.

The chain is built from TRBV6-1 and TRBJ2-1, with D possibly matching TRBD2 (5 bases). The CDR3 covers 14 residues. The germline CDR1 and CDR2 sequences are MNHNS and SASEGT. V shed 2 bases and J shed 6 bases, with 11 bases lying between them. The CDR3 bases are TGTGCCAGCAGTGAATGGGTTGAGGGCAATGAGCAGTTCTTC. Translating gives CASSEWVEGNEQFF.

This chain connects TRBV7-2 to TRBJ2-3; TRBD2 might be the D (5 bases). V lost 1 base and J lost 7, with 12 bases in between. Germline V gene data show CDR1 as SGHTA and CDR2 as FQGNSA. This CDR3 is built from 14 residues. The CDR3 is CASSLGKGEYTQYF. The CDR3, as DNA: TGTGCCAGCAGCTTAGGAAAGGGAGAATATACGCAGTATTTT.

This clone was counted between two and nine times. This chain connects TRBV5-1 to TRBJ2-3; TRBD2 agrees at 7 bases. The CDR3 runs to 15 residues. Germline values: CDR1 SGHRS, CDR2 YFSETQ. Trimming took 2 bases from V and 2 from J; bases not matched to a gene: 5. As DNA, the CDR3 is TGCGCCAGCAGCTTATACGGGAGGCCCACAGATACGCAGTATTTT. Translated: CASSLYGRPTDTQYF.

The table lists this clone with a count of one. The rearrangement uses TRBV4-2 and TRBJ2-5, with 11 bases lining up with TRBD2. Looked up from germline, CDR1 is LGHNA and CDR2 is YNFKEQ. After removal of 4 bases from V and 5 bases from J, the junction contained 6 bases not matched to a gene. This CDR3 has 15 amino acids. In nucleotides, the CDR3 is TGTGCCAGCAGCCTCGGACTAGCGGGCGAGGAGACCCAGTACTTC. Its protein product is CASSLGLAGEETQYF.

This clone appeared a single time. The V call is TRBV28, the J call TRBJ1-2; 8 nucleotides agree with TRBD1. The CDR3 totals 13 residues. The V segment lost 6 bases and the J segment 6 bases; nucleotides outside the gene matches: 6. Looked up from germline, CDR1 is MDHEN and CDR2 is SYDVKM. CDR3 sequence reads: CASSSGQGDGYTF. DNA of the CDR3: TGTGCCAGCAGCTCCGGACAGGGCGATGGCTACACCTTC.